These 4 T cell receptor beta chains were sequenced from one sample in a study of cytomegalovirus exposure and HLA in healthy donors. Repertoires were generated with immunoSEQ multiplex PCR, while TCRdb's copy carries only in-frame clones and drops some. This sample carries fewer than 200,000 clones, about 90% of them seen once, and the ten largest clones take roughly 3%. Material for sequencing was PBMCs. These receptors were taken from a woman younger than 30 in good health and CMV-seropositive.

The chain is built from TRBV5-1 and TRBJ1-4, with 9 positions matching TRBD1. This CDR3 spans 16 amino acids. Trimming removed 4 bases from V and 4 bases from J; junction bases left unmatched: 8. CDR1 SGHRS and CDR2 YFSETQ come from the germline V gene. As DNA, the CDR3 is TGCGCCAGCAGCCCGCGGACAGGGGCTGGTAATGAAAAACTGTTTTTT. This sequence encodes CASSPRTGAGNEKLFF.

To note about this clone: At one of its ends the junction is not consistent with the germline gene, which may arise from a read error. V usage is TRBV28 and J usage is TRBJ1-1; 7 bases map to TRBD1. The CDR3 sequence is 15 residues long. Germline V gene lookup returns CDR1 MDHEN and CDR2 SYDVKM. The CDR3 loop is CASSLWQGGGTEAFF. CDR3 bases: TGTGCCAGCAGTCTATGGCAGGGGGGAGGCACTGAAGCTTTCTTT.

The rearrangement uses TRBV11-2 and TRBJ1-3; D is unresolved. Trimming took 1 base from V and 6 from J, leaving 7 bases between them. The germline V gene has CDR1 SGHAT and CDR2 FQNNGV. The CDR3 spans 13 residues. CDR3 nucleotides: TGTGCCAGCAGCTTAGGACAAGTAAACACCATATATTTT. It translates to CASSLGQVNTIYF.

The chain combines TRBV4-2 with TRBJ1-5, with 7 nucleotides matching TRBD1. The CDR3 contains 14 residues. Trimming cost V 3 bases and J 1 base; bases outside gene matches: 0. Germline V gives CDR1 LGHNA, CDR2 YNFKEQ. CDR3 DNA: TGTGCCAGCAGCCACAGGGGGAGCAATCAGCCCCAGCATTTT. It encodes CASSHRGSNQPQHF.